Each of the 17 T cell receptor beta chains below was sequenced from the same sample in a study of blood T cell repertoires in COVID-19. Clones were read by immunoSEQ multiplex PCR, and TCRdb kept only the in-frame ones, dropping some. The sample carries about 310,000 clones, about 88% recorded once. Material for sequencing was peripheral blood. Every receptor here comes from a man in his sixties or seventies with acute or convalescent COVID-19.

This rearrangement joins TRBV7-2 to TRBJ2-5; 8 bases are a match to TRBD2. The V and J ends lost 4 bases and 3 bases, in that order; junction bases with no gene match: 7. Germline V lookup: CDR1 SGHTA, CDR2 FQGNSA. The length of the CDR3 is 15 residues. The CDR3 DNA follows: TGTGCCAGCAGCTCCGGCCGGGGGGGCAAAGAGACCCAGTACTTC. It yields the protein CASSSGRGGKETQYF.

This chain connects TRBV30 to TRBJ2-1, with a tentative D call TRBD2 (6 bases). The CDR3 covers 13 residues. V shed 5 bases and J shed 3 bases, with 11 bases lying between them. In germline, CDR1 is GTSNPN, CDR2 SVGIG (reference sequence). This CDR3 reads CAWDRGLYNEQFF. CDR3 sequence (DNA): TGTGCCTGGGACCGGGGACTCTACAATGAGCAGTTCTTC.

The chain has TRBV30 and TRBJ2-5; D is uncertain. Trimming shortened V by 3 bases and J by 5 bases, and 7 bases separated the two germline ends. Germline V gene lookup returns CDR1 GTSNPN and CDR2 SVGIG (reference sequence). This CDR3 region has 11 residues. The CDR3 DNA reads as TGTGCCTGGAGGTACACGGAGACCCAGTACTTC. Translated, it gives CAWRYTETQYF. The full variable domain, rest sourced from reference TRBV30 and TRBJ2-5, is SQTIHQWPATLVQPVGSPLSLECTVEGTSNPNLYWYRQAAGRGLQLLFYSVGIGQISSEVPQNLSASRPQDRQFILSSKKLLLSDSGFYLCAWRYTETQYFGPGTRLLVL.

CDR3 sequence: CATSRDATANGYTF. The CDR3 DNA is TGTGCCACCAGCAGAGATGCGACAGCAAATGGCTACACCTTC. The chain joins TRBV15 to TRBJ1-2, with D tentatively TRBD1 (5 bases). With 0 bases removed from V and 6 bases from J, the gap between germline ends came to 11 bases. Germline V CDR1 and CDR2: LNHNV, YYDKDF (reference sequence). The CDR3 length is 14 residues.

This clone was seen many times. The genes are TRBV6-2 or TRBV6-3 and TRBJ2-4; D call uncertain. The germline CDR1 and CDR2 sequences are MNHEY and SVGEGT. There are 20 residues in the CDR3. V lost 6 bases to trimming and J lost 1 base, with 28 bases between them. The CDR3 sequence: CASSPSSHSILAWAKNIQYF. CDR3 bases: TGTGCCAGCAGCCCCTCCTCGCATTCCATCTTAGCCTGGGCCAAAAACATTCAGTACTTC.

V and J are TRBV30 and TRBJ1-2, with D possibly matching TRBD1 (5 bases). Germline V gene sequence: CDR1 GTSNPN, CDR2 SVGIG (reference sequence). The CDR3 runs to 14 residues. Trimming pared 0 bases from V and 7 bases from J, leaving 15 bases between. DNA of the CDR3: TGTGCCTGGAGTGTATCGGGGGGTCACCCTGGCTACACCTTC. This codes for CAWSVSGGHPGYTF.

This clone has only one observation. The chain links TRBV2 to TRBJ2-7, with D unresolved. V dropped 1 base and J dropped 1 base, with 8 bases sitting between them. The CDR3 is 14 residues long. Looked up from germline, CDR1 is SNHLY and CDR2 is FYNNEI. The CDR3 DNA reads TGTGCCAGCAGTGAAGGCTGGAGATCCTACGAGCAGTACTTC. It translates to CASSEGWRSYEQYF.

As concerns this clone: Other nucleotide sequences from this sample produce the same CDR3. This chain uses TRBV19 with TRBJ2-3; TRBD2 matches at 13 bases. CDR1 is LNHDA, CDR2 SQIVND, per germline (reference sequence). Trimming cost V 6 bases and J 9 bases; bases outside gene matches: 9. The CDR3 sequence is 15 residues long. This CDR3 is CASRRTSGGVDTQYF. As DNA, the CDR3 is TGTGCCAGTAGACGGACTAGCGGGGGTGTCGACACGCAGTATTTT.

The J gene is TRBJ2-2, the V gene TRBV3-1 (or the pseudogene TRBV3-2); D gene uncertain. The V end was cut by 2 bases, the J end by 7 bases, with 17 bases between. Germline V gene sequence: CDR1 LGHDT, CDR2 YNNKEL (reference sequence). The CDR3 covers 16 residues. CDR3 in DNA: TGTGCCAGCAGCCAACAGGTCCCCAACCCGGTCGGGGAGCTGTTTTTT. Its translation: CASSQQVPNPVGELFF.

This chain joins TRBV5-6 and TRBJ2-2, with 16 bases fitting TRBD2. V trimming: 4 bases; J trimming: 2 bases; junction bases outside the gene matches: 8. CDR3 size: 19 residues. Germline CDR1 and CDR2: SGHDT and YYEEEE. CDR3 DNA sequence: TGTGCCAGCAGCCCTTCCGGGACTAGCGGGAGGGTAAACACCGGGGAGCTGTTTTTT. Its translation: CASSPSGTSGRVNTGELFF.

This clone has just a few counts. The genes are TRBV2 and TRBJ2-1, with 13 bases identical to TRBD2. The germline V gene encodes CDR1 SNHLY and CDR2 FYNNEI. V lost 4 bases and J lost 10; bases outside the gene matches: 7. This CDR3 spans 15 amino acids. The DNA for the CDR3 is TGTGCCAGCAGTGCAAGACTAGCGGGGGGTAGGGAGCAGTTCTTC. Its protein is CASSARLAGGREQFF. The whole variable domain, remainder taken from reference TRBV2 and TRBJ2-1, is EPEVTQTPSHQVTQMGQEVILRCVPISNHLYFYWYRQILGQKVEFLVSFYNNEISEKSEIFDDQFSVERPDGSNFTLKIRSTKLEDSAMYFCASSARLAGGREQFFGPGTRLTVL.

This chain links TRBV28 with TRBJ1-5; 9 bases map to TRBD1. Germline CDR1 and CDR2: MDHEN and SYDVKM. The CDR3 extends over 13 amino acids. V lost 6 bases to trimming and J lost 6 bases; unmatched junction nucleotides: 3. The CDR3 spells CASSGQGRQPQHF. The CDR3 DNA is TGTGCCAGCAGCGGACAGGGGCGTCAGCCCCAGCATTTT. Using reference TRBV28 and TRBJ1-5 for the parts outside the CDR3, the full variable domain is DVKVTQSSRYLVKRTGEKVFLECVQDMDHENMFWYRQDPGLGLRLIYFSYDVKMKEKGDIPEGYSVSREKKERFSLILESASTNQTSMYLCASSGQGRQPQHFGDGTRLSIL.

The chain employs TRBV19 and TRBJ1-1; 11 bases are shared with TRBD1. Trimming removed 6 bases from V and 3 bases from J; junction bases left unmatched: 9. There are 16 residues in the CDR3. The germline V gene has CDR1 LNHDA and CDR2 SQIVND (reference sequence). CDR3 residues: CASRRDRGFEDTEAFF. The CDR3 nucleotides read TGTGCCAGTAGGCGGGACAGGGGGTTTGAAGACACTGAAGCTTTCTTT.

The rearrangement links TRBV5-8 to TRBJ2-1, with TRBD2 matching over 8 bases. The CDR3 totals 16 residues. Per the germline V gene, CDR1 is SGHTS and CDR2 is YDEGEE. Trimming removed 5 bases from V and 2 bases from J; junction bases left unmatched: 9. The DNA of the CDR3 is TGTGCCAGCAGTTTATTAGCGGGGTTGACCTACAATGAGCAGTTCTTC. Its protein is CASSLLAGLTYNEQFF.

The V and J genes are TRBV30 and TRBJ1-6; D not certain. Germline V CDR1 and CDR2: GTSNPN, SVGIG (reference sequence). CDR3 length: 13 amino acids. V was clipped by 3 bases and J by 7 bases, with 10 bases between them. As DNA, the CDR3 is TGTGCCTGGAGCGGGAAGCTGAATTCACCCCTCCACTTT. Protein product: CAWSGKLNSPLHF.

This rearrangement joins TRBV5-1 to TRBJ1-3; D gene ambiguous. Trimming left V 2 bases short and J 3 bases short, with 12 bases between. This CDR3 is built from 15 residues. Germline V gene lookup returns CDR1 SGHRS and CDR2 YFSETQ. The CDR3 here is CASSLEAVRGNTIYF. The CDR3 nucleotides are TGCGCCAGCAGCTTAGAGGCGGTTCGTGGAAACACCATATATTTT.

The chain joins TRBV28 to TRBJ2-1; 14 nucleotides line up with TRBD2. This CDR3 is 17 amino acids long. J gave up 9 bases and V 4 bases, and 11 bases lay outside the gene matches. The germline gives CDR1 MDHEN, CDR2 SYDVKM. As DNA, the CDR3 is TGTGCCAGCAGTTCCGGGACTAGCGGGAGTTTTGGGGGTGAGCAGTTCTTC. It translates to CASSSGTSGSFGGEQFF.